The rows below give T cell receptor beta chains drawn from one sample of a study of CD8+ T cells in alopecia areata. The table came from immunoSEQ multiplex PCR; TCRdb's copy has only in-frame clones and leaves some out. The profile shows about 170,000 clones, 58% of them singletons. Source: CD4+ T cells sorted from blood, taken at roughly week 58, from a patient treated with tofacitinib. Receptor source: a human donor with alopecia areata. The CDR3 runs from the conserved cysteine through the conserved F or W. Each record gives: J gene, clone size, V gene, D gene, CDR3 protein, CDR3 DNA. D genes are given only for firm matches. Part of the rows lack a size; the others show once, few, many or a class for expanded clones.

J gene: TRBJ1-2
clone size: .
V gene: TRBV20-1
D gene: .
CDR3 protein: CSARDDWGYTF
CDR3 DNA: TGCAGTGCTAGAGACGACTGGGGCTACACCTTC

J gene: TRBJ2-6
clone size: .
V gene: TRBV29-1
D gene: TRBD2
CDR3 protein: CSVDSSGGAPGANVLTF
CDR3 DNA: TGCAGCGTTGATTCTAGCGGGGGGGCCCCTGGGGCCAACGTCCTGACTTTC

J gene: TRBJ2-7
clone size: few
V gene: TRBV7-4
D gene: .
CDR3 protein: CASSFRGQGDSEQYF
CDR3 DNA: TGTGCCAGCAGCTTTAGGGGCCAGGGAGACTCTGAGCAGTACTTC

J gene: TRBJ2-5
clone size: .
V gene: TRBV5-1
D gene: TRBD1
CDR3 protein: CASSTGTAKETQYF
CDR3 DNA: TGCGCCAGCAGTACCGGGACAGCAAAAGAGACCCAGTACTTC

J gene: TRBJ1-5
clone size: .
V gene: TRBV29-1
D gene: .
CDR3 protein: CSVDVGVGQPQHF
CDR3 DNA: TGCAGCGTTGACGTGGGGGTAGGACAGCCCCAGCATTTT

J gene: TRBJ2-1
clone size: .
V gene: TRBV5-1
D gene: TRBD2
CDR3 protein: CASSRTSGGNNEQFF
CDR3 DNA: TGCGCCAGCAGCCGCACTAGCGGGGGGAACAATGAGCAGTTCTTC

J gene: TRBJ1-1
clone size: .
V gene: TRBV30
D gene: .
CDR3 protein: CAWSGQLNTEAFF
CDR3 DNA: TGTGCCTGGAGTGGACAGTTGAACACTGAAGCTTTCTTT

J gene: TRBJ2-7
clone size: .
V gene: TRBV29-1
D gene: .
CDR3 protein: CSAANQGSGYEQYF
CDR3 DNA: TGCAGCGCTGCCAACCAGGGATCTGGCTACGAGCAGTACTTC

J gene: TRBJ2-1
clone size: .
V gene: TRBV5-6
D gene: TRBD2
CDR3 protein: CASRPIGGGIDIEQFF
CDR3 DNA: TGTGCCAGCAGGCCAATAGGCGGGGGGATTGACATTGAGCAGTTCTTC

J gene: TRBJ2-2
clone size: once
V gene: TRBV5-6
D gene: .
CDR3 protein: CASSLGGGELFF
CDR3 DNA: TGTGCCAGCAGCTTGGGAGGCGGGGAGCTGTTTTTT

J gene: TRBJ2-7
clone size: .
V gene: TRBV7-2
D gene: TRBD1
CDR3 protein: CASSPNPRGREQYF
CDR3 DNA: TGTGCCAGCAGTCCGAATCCCAGGGGGCGCGAGCAGTACTTC

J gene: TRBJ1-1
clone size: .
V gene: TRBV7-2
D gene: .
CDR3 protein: CASSLWSQEAFF
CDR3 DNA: TGTGCCAGCAGCTTATGGTCACAGGAAGCTTTCTTT

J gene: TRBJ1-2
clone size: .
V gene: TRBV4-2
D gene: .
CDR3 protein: CASSQDVSADNYGYTF
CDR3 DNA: TGTGCCAGCAGCCAAGATGTCTCCGCAGATAACTATGGCTACACCTTC

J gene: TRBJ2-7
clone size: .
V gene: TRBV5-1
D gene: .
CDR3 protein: CASSLAGASYEQYF
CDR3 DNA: TGCGCCAGCAGCTTGGCGGGGGCCTCCTACGAGCAGTACTTC

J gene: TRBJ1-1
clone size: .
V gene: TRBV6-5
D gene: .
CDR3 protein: CASSDIRNTEAFF
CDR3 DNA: TGTGCCAGCAGTGACATCCGGAACACTGAAGCTTTCTTT

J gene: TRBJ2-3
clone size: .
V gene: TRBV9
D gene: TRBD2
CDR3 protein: CASSVLQRGVTDTQYF
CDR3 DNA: TGTGCCAGCAGCGTATTACAGCGGGGGGTCACAGATACGCAGTATTTT

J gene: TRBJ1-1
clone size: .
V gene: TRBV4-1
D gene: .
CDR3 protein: CASSQDKAANTEAFF
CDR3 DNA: TGCGCCAGCAGCCAAGATAAAGCAGCCAACACTGAAGCTTTCTTT

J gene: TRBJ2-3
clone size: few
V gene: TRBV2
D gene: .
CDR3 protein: CASRYREGPQGTQYF
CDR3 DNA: TGTGCCAGCAGGTACAGGGAGGGCCCACAGGGTACGCAGTATTTT

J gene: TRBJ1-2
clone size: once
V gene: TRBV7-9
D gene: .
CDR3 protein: CASSPPGFDGYTF
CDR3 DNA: TGTGCCAGCAGCCCCCCAGGGTTTGATGGCTACACCTTC

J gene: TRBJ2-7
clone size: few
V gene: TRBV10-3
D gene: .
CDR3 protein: CAISEAVAANYEQYF
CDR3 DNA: TGTGCCATCAGTGAGGCGGTGGCAGCGAACTACGAGCAGTACTTC

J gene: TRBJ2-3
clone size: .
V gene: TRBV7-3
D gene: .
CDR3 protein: CASSLAGWDTQYF
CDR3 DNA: TGTGCCAGCAGCTTAGCAGGGTGGGATACGCAGTATTTT

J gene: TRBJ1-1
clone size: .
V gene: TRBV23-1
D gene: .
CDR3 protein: CASALYVRDTEAFF
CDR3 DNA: TGCGCCAGCGCGTTGTACGTCAGGGATACTGAAGCTTTCTTT

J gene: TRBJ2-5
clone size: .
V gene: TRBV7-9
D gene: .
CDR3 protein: CASSLGDTDLETQYF
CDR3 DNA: TGTGCCAGCAGCTTAGGGGACACGGACCTGGAGACCCAGTACTTC

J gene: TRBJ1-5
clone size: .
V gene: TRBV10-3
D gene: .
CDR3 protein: CAITGQPNQPQHF
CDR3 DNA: TGTGCCATCACGGGGCAGCCCAATCAGCCCCAGCATTTT

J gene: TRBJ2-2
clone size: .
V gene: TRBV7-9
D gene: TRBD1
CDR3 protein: CASSWTGGELFF
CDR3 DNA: TGTGCCAGCAGCTGGACAGGGGGGGAGCTGTTTTTT

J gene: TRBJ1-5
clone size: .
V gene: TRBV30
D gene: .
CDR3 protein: CAWSVRGNQPQHF
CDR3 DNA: TGTGCCTGGAGTGTACGTGGCAATCAGCCCCAGCATTTT

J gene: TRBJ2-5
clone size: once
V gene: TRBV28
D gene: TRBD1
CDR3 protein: CASTMGQQETQYF
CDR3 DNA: TGTGCCAGCACCATGGGACAGCAAGAGACCCAGTACTTC

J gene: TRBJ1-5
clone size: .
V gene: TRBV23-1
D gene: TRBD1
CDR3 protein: CASTEPKIQGAGQPQHF
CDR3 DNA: TGCGCCAGCACCGAGCCGAAAATACAGGGGGCAGGTCAGCCCCAGCATTTT

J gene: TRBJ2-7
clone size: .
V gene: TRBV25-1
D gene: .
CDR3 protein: CASSQWDEQYF
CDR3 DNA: TGTGCCAGCAGTCAATGGGATGAGCAGTACTTC

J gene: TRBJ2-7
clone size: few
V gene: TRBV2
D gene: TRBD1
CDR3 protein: CASSEYRTGSYEQYF
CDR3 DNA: TGTGCCAGCAGTGAATATAGGACAGGCTCCTACGAGCAGTACTTC

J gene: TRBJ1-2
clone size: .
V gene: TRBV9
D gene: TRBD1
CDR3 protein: CASSLNRGQGDGYTF
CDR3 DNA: TGTGCCAGCAGCCTGAACCGGGGGCAGGGGGATGGCTACACCTTC

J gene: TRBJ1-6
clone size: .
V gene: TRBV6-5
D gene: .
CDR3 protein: CASSYLGPNSPLHF
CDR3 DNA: TGTGCCAGCAGTTACTTGGGACCTAATTCACCCCTCCACTTT

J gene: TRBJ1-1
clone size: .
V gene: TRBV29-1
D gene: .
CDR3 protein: CSVCLRTNTEAFF
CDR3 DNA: TGCAGCGTGTGCCTCAGAACCAACACTGAAGCTTTCTTT

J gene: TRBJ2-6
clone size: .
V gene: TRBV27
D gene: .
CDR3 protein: CASSQGYGANVLTF
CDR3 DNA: TGTGCCAGCAGTCAGGGGTACGGGGCCAACGTCCTGACTTTC

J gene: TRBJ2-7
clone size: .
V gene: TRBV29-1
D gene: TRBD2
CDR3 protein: CSVGAGKGEGAYEQYF
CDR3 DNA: TGCAGCGTTGGTGCAGGGAAAGGGGAGGGAGCCTACGAGCAGTACTTC

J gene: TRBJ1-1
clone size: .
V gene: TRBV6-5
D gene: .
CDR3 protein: CASSSIRTEAFF
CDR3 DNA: TGTGCCAGCAGCTCTATAAGGACTGAAGCTTTCTTT

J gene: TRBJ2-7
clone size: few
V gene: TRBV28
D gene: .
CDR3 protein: CASLTRKGLEQYF
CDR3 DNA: TGTGCCAGCCTGACAAGGAAGGGTCTGGAGCAGTACTTC

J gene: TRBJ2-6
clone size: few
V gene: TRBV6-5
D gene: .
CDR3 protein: CASSYQPGSGANVLTF
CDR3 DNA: TGTGCCAGCAGTTACCAACCTGGCTCTGGGGCCAACGTCCTGACTTTC

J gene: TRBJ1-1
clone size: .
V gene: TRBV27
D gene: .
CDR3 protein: CASSRRAPFEAFF
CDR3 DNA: TGTGCCAGCAGCCGCAGAGCCCCCTTCGAAGCTTTCTTT

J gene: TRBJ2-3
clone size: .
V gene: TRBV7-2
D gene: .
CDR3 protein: CASTQRPGDNTDTQYF
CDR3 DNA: TGTGCCAGCACCCAAAGGCCAGGAGACAACACAGATACGCAGTATTTT

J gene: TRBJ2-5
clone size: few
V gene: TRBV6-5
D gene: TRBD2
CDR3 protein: CASSSSGGRGTQYF
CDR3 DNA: TGTGCCAGCAGTTCAAGCGGGGGTCGAGGGACCCAGTACTTC

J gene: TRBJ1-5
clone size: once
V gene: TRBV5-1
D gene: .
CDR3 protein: CASSLAPGGQPQHF
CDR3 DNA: TGCGCCAGCAGCTTGGCGCCAGGAGGTCAGCCCCAGCATTTT

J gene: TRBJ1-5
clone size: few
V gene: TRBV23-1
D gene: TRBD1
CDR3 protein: CASSHFNRDRGGPQHF
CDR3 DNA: TGCGCCAGCAGTCACTTCAACCGGGACAGGGGAGGGCCCCAGCATTTT

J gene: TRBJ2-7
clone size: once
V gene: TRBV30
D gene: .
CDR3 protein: CAWSALVQGTYEQYF
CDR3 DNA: TGTGCCTGGAGCGCCCTCGTACAGGGTACCTACGAGCAGTACTTC

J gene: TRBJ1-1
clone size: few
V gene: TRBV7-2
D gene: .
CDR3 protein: CASSLGISNTEAFF
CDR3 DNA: TGTGCCAGCAGCTTAGGGATATCGAACACTGAAGCTTTCTTT

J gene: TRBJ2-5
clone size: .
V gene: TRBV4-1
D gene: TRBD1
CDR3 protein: CASSQESQGALQETQYF
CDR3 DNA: TGCGCCAGCAGCCAAGAGAGCCAGGGGGCCCTCCAAGAGACCCAGTACTTC

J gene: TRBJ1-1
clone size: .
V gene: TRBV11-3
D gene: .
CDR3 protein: CASSLGMDSEAFF
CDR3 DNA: TGTGCCAGCAGCTTAGGTATGGACAGTGAGGCTTTCTTT